Below, 8 T cell receptor beta chains from the same sample are listed, as sequenced in a study of Ad26.COV2.S vaccination and SARS-CoV-2 variants. Data came from immunoSEQ multiplex PCR; TCRdb stores just in-frame clones and leaves some out. The data contain around 340,000 clones, 80% to 90% of them singletons. Treatment of the sample: roughly 18 received Ad26.COV2.S at low or high dose, single or two shots; roughly five received placebo; per-sample allocation not given. It was on day 63 after the first vaccine or placebo injection that samples were taken. Sequences were derived from peripheral blood, sampled in a trial of Ad26.COV2.S vaccine versus placebo. The receptors shown here come from a person between 18 and 65 years old who received the Ad26.COV2.S COVID-19 vaccine or a placebo.

The sample holds one count of this clone. V and J are TRBV10-3 and TRBJ1-3, with D possibly being TRBD1 (6 bases). Germline values: CDR1 ENHRY, CDR2 SYGVKD. V shed 8 bases and J shed 0 bases, with 17 bases lying between them. There are 16 residues in the CDR3. CDR3: CAIRDGGGVSGNTIYF. The DNA for the CDR3 is TGTGCCATCCGCGACGGGGGGGGCGTCTCTGGAAACACCATATATTTT.

The genes are TRBV28 and TRBJ2-1; possibly TRBD2 for D (6 bases). Trimming removed 7 bases at V and 7 bases at J, with 14 bases between. The CDR3 has 13 residues. Germline CDR1 reads MDHEN; CDR2 reads SYDVKM. The DNA of the CDR3 is TGTGCCAGCACAAGGAGAGGGAGGAATGAGCAGTTCTTC. This translates into CASTRRGRNEQFF.

The J gene is TRBJ2-3, the V gene TRBV10-1, with 8 bases matching TRBD2. Germline V gives CDR1 WNHNN, CDR2 SYGVQD (reference sequence). The CDR3 is 15 amino acids. V lost 0 bases, J lost 3 bases, and 2 bases stayed unmatched. The CDR3 loop reads CASSESSGRTDTQYF. The DNA of the CDR3 is TGCGCCAGCAGTGAGTCAAGCGGGAGAACAGATACGCAGTATTTT.

The genes are TRBV5-5 and TRBJ2-2; 8 bases match TRBD2. Germline CDR1 and CDR2: SGHKS and YYEKEE (reference sequence). This CDR3 contains 16 residues. V lost 2 bases and J lost 1; bases outside the gene matches: 4. The CDR3 DNA is TGTGCCAGCAGCTTAAGGCTAGCGGGGAACACCGGGGAGCTGTTTTTT. Protein: CASSLRLAGNTGELFF.

The rearrangement joins TRBV5-5 to TRBJ1-5, with a weak D call TRBD1 (6 bases). Trimming took 0 bases from V and 3 from J, leaving 7 bases between them. The length of the CDR3 is 14 residues. In germline, CDR1 is SGHKS, CDR2 YYEKEE (reference sequence). Here the CDR3 DNA reads TGTGCCAGCAGCTTGGCAGGGGACAATCAGCCCCAGCATTTT. Protein product: CASSLAGDNQPQHF. The full variable domain, in which reference TRBV5-5 and TRBJ1-5 provide the parts outside the CDR3, is DAGVTQSPTHLIKTRGQQVTLRCSPISGHKSVSWYQQVLGQGPQFIFQYYEKEERGRGNFPDRFSARQFPNYSSELNVNALLLGDSALYLCASSLAGDNQPQHFGDGTRLSIL.

A single count supports this clone. V gene TRBV10-3 combines with J gene TRBJ2-3; D remains ambiguous. The V and J ends lost 5 bases and 0 bases respectively, with 9 bases between them. Per the germline V gene, CDR1 is ENHRY and CDR2 is SYGVKD. The CDR3 is 14 residues long. In DNA form, the CDR3 reads TGTGCCATCAGTATTTCGGCTAGCACAGATACGCAGTATTTT. Translated: CAISISASTDTQYF.

In DNA, the CDR3 is TGTGCCACCAGCAGAGTTGGACAGGGTGGAGAGACCCAGTACTTC. Amino acid sequence: CATSRVGQGGETQYF. The rearrangement joins TRBV15 to TRBJ2-5; 8 bases align to TRBD1. This CDR3 is built from 15 residues. V was pared by 1 base and J by 4 bases, with 5 bases of the junction left unmatched. CDR1 and CDR2 from the germline V gene are LNHNV and YYDKDF (reference sequence).

The genes are TRBV19 and TRBJ2-1; 7 bases align to TRBD1. The length of the CDR3 is 15 residues. Germline-derived CDR1 and CDR2 are LNHDA and SQIVND (reference sequence). V lost 7 bases to trimming and J lost 3 bases; unmatched junction nucleotides: 9. The CDR3 coding sequence is TGTGCCAGTAATAACCGGGACAGCCTCTACAATGAGCAGTTCTTC. Translating it yields CASNNRDSLYNEQFF.